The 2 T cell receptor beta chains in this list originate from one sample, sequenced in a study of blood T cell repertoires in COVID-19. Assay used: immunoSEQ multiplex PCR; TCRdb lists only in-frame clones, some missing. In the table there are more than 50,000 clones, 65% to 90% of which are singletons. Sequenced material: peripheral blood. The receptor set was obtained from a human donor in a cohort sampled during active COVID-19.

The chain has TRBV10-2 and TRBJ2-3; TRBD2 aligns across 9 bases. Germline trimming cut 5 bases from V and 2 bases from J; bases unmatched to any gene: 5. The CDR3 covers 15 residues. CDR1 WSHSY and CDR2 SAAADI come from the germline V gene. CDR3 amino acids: CASSYSGGFTDTQYF. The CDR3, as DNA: TGCGCCAGCAGTTATAGCGGGGGCTTCACAGATACGCAGTATTTT.

The CDR3 spells CASSGGYQQETQYF. CDR3 DNA: TGTGCCAGCAGCGGAGGTTATCAACAAGAGACCCAGTACTTC. The V and J genes are TRBV7-9 and TRBJ2-5; D might be TRBD2 (5 bases). Germline V lookup: CDR1 SEHNR, CDR2 FQNEAQ (reference sequence). With 5 bases removed from V and 2 bases from J, the gap between germline ends came to 12 bases. The CDR3 sequence is 14 residues long.